This is a list of T cell receptor beta chains from one sample in a study of T cell repertoires in cytomegalovirus infection. Using its own MiXCR run on the reads, TCRdb lists one record per CDR3 protein. The sample includes about 360,000 distinct CDR3 sequences, roughly 18% of them seen just once. The sample taken for sequencing was PBMCs. These receptors were obtained from a human donor in good health (CMV status not recorded). Some clones in this sample may be carry-over from other donors' samples. CDR3s include the opening cysteine and the closing phenylalanine or tryptophan. D genes are given only for firm matches. Rows may omit the clone size; those that give it use once, few, many or a size class.

cdr3_aa cdr3_nt j_call cdr3_length v_call d_call clone_size
CASSLVWEQGNQPQHF TGTGCCAGCAGCTTAGTATGGGAGCAGGGAAATCAGCCCCAGCATTTT TRBJ1-5 16 TRBV7-8 NA many
CSATNPRDRATETQYF TGCAGTGCCACCAATCCGCGGGACAGGGCAACAGAGACCCAGTACTTC TRBJ2-5 16 TRBV20-1 TRBD1 NA
CASSFPGQGSSEAFF TGTGCCAGCAGTTTCCCGGGACAGGGCTCTTCTGAAGCTTTCTTT TRBJ1-1 15 TRBV27 TRBD1 NA
CASRLLDGYSGYTF TGTGCCAGCAGACTATTGGACGGGTATTCTGGCTACACCTTC TRBJ1-2 14 TRBV3-1 NA few
CASNTPVSRGETQYF TGTGCCAGCAATACACCGGTTTCGAGGGGAGAGACCCAGTACTTC TRBJ2-5 15 TRBV6-2/TRBV6-3 NA many
CASSFNSGANVLTF TGTGCCAGCAGTTTCAACTCTGGGGCCAACGTCCTGACTTTC TRBJ2-6 14 TRBV27 NA NA
CASRAFYEQYF TGTGCCAGTCGGGCCTTCTACGAGCAGTACTTC TRBJ2-7 11 TRBV6-6 NA NA
CASSAGEDYGYTF TGTGCCAGCAGCGCAGGGGAGGACTATGGCTACACCTTC TRBJ1-2 13 TRBV2 NA NA
CAISSRGDIQYF TGTGCCATCAGCTCTAGAGGGGACATTCAGTACTTC TRBJ2-4 12 TRBV10-3 NA NA
CASKEGGRGQFF TGCGCCAGCAAGGAGGGAGGGAGAGGGCAGTTCTTC TRBJ2-1 12 TRBV10-2 TRBD2 few
CASSQSGDGNQPQHF TGTGCCAGCAGCCAGTCAGGGGATGGAAATCAGCCCCAGCATTTT TRBJ1-5 15 TRBV3-1 NA NA
CSARDPGGSGDTQYF TGCAGTGCTAGAGATCCAGGCGGGAGCGGAGATACGCAGTATTTT TRBJ2-3 15 TRBV20-1 TRBD2 few
CAIRDRIHAEAFF TGTGCCATCAGGGACAGGATACACGCTGAAGCTTTCTTT TRBJ1-1 13 TRBV10-3 TRBD1 few
CASSVASDTDTQYF TGTGCCAGCAGCGTAGCCAGCGACACAGATACGCAGTATTTT TRBJ2-3 14 TRBV9 NA few
CSAHLLAGGPGGGYNEQFF TGCAGTGCCCATTTGCTAGCGGGAGGTCCTGGAGGGGGGTACAATGAGCAGTTCTTC TRBJ2-1 19 TRBV20-1 TRBD2 few
CASSSPEGQVSTEAFF TGTGCCAGCAGCTCCCCGGAGGGACAGGTCAGCACTGAAGCTTTCTTT TRBJ1-1 16 TRBV5-5 TRBD1 NA
CASSPRGVDTQYF TGTGCCAGCAGCCCCAGGGGCGTAGATACGCAGTATTTT TRBJ2-3 13 TRBV7-2 NA NA
CASSLSATGGGFQYF TGTGCCAGCAGCTTATCAGCGACAGGGGGCGGGTTTCAGTACTTC TRBJ2-4 15 TRBV5-4 TRBD1 few
CSAGGGVGNEQFF TGCAGTGCGGGGGGGGGAGTCGGTAATGAGCAGTTCTTC TRBJ2-1 13 TRBV20-1 TRBD2 NA
CASRRVTGPREANVLTF TGTGCCAGCAGAAGAGTGACAGGCCCCCGAGAGGCCAACGTCCTGACTTTC TRBJ2-6 17 TRBV6-1 NA many
CASSSYPRTGGLARWKAKNIQYF TGTGCCAGCAGCTCATACCCCCGGACCGGGGGACTAGCGAGATGGAAAGCCAAAAACATTCAGTACTTC TRBJ2-4 23 TRBV7-1 TRBD2 NA
CASSLRDTTFRRSNQPQHF TGTGCCAGCAGCCTCCGGGACACAACGTTTAGAAGAAGCAATCAGCCCCAGCATTTT TRBJ1-5 19 TRBV2 NA many
CAIQQISTDTQYF TGTGCCATACAACAAATTTCAACTGATACGCAGTATTTT TRBJ2-3 13 TRBV10-3 NA many
CATSIGGTVYEQYF TGTGCCACCAGCATTGGGGGGACAGTATACGAGCAGTACTTC TRBJ2-7 14 TRBV15 NA NA
CASSLVLWAYEQYF TGTGCCAGCAGCTTAGTTCTATGGGCCTACGAGCAGTACTTC TRBJ2-7 14 TRBV7-2 NA many
CASSFSNRGYEQFF TGTGCCAGCAGTTTCTCCAACAGAGGCTATGAGCAGTTCTTC TRBJ2-1 14 TRBV28 NA NA
CASSEWGSRTEQFF TGTGCCAGTAGTGAATGGGGTTCCAGGACTGAGCAGTTCTTC TRBJ2-1 14 TRBV19 NA many
CASSLRSTQGEQYF TGTGCCAGCAGCTTACGTAGCACACAAGGGGAGCAGTACTTC TRBJ2-7 14 TRBV7-6 NA many
CASSLWVNNEQFF TGTGCCAGCAGCTTATGGGTAAACAATGAGCAGTTCTTC TRBJ2-1 13 TRBV7-2 NA few
CASSFASGEETQYF TGTGCCAGCAGCTTTGCCTCAGGGGAAGAGACCCAGTACTTC TRBJ2-5 14 TRBV7-9 NA NA
CASRKGANTEAFF TGTGCCAGCCGAAAGGGGGCGAACACTGAAGCTTTCTTT TRBJ1-1 13 TRBV7-6 TRBD1 many
CASSQDPKQPQHF TGCGCCAGCAGCCAAGATCCGAAACAGCCCCAGCATTTT TRBJ1-5 13 TRBV4-1 NA NA
CATSRVGQETQYF TGTGCCACCAGCAGAGTGGGGCAAGAGACCCAGTACTTC TRBJ2-5 13 TRBV15 NA many
CASSTRGFQPQHF TGTGCCAGCAGTACCAGGGGGTTTCAGCCCCAGCATTTT TRBJ1-5 13 TRBV27 TRBD1 few
CASRSTESNQPQHF TGTGCCAGCAGGTCCACAGAAAGCAATCAGCCCCAGCATTTT TRBJ1-5 14 TRBV7-2 NA many
CASSLRHTDLRGYTF TGTGCCAGTAGTCTTCGCCACACGGATCTACGTGGCTACACCTTC TRBJ1-2 15 TRBV19 NA few
CASNEVAGDSYEQYF TGTGCCAGCAATGAAGTAGCGGGGGACTCCTACGAGCAGTACTTC TRBJ2-7 15 TRBV2 TRBD2 NA
CASSSLMNTEAFF TGTGCCAGCAGCTCCTTAATGAACACTGAAGCTTTCTTT TRBJ1-1 13 TRBV11-2 NA many
CASSLGQGGAQETQYF TGTGCCAGCAGCTTAGGACAGGGGGGGGCCCAAGAGACCCAGTACTTC TRBJ2-5 16 TRBV7-9 TRBD1 few
CASSLYGGDTGELFF TGTGCCAGCAGCTTATATGGAGGAGATACCGGGGAGCTGTTTTTT TRBJ2-2 15 TRBV7-2 NA many
CASSLAGVAGRSGNEQFF TGTGCCAGCAGCTTAGCGGGGGTAGCGGGAAGGTCGGGGAATGAGCAGTTCTTC TRBJ2-1 18 TRBV7-6 TRBD2 many
CASSLGALEAFF TGTGCCAGCAGTTTAGGTGCCCTGGAAGCTTTCTTT TRBJ1-1 12 TRBV12-3/TRBV12-4 NA NA
CASSLSGTLHNEQFF TGTGCCAGCAGCTTATCCGGGACACTTCACAATGAGCAGTTCTTC TRBJ2-1 15 TRBV5-4 NA NA
CASSGARTNYGYTF TGTGCCAGCAGTGGGGCCCGGACTAACTATGGCTACACCTTC TRBJ1-2 14 TRBV2 NA NA
CASTFQAGYTF TGTGCCAGCACGTTCCAAGCAGGCTACACCTTC TRBJ1-2 11 TRBV6-6 NA many
CASSPGGQGGSYEQYF TGTGCCAGCAGCCCCGGGGGACAGGGAGGATCCTACGAGCAGTACTTC TRBJ2-7 16 TRBV6-5 TRBD1 few
CASSSRIYNYGYTF TGTGCCAGCAGCAGTAGGATTTATAACTATGGCTACACCTTC TRBJ1-2 14 TRBV7-2 NA NA
CASSLSMYGIQYF TGCGCCAGCAGCCTTAGCATGTATGGCATTCAGTACTTC TRBJ2-4 13 TRBV4-1 NA NA
CASSVVTGTDTQYF TGTGCCAGCAGTGTCGTTACAGGGACGGATACGCAGTATTTT TRBJ2-3 14 TRBV25-1 NA many
CASSLNFRGSYEQYF TGTGCCAGCAGCTTAAATTTCAGGGGCTCCTACGAGCAGTACTTC TRBJ2-7 15 TRBV7-2 NA few
CASSRGRAGNTEAFF TGTGCCAGCAGCAGGGGGAGGGCCGGGAACACTGAAGCTTTCTTT TRBJ1-1 15 TRBV7-2 NA NA
CASSRDRVNDEQFF TGTGCCAGCAGTCGGGACAGGGTAAACGATGAGCAGTTCTTC TRBJ2-1 14 TRBV7-2 TRBD1 many